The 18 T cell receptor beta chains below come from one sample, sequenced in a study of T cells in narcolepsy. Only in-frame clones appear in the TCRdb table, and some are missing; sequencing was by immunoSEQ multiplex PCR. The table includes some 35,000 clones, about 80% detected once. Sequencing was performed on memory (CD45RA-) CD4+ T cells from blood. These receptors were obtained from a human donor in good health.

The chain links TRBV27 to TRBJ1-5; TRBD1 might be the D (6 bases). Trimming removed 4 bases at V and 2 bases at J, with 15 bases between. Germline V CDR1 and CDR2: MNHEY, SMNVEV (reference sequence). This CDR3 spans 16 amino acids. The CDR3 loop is CASSYKGGMGNQPQHF. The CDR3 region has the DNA TGTGCCAGCAGTTATAAGGGGGGGATGGGCAATCAGCCCCAGCATTTT.

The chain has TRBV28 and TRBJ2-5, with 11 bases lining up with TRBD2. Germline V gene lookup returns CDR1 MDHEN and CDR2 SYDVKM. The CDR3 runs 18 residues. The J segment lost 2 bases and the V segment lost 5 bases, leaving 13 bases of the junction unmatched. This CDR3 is CASSGGPGTSGSQETQYF. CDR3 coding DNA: TGTGCCAGCAGTGGGGGGCCGGGGACTAGCGGATCTCAAGAGACCCAGTACTTC.

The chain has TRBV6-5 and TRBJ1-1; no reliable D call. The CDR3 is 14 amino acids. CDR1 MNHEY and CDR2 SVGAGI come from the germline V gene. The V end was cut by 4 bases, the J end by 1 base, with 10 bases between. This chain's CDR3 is CASSFTRQNTEAFF. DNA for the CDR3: TGTGCCAGCAGTTTCACCCGACAGAACACTGAAGCTTTCTTT.

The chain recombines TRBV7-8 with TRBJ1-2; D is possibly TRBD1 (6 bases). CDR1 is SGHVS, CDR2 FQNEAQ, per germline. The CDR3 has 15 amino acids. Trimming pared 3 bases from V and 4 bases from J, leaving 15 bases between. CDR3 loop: CASSFGDTLFYGYTF. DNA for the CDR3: TGTGCCAGCAGCTTTGGGGACACGCTATTCTATGGCTACACCTTC.

Written as DNA, the CDR3 is TGTGCCAGCTCCCCGGGGGGAGACAATCAGCCCCAGCATTTT. It is translated as CASSPGGDNQPQHF. The rearrangement uses TRBV18 and TRBJ1-5; weak D call: TRBD1 (5 bases). Trimming cost V 6 bases and J 3 bases, with 12 bases left between them. This CDR3 contains 14 residues. Germline values: CDR1 KGHSH, CDR2 LQKENI.

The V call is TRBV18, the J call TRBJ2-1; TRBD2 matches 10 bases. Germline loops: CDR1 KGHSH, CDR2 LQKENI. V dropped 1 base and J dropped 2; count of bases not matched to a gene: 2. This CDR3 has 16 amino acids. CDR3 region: CASSPRSGRAYNEQFF. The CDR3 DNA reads TGTGCCAGCTCACCACGGAGCGGGAGGGCCTACAATGAGCAGTTCTTC.

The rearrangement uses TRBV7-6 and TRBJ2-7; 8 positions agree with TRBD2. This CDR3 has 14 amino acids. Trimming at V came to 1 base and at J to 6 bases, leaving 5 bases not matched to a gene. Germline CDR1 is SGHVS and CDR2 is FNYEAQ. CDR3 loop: CASSLDGRGGEQYF. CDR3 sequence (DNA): TGTGCCAGCAGCTTAGACGGGAGGGGCGGCGAGCAGTACTTC. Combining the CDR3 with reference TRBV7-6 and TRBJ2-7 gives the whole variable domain GAGVSQSPRYKVTKRGQDVALRCDPISGHVSLYWYRQALGQGPEFLTYFNYEAQQDKSGLPNDRFSAERPEGSISTLTIQRTEQRDSAMYRCASSLDGRGGEQYFGPGTRLTVT.

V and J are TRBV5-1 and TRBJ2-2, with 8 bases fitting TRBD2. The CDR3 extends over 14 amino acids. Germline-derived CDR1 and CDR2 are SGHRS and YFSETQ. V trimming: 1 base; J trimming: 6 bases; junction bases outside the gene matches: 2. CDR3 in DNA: TGCGCCAGCAGCTTGATCGGGGGGGCCGGGGAGCTGTTTTTT. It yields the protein CASSLIGGAGELFF.

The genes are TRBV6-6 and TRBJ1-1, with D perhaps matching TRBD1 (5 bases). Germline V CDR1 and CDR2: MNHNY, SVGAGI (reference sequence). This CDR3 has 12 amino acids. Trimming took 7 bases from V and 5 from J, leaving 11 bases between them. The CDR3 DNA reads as TGTGCCAGCATGACTAGGGGAACTGAAGCTTTCTTT. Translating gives CASMTRGTEAFF.

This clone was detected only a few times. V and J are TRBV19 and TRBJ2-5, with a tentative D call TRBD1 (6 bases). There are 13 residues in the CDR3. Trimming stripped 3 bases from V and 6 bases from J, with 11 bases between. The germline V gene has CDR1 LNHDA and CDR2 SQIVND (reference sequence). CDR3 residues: CASSIQTGQTQYF. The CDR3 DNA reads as TGTGCCAGTAGTATCCAGACAGGACAGACCCAGTACTTC.

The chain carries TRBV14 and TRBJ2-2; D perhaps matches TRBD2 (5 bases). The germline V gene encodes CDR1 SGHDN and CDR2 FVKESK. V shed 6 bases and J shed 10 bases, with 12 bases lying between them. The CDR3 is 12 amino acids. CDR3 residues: CASRGGGVELFF. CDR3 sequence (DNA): TGTGCCAGCAGGGGCGGAGGAGTGGAGCTGTTTTTT.

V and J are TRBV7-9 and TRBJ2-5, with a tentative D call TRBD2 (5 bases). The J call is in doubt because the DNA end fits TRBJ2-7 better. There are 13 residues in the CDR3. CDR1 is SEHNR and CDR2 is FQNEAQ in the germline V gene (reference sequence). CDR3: CASEGPAGYEQYF. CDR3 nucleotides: TGTGCCAGCGAAGGACCCGCGGGTTACGAGCAGTACTTC.

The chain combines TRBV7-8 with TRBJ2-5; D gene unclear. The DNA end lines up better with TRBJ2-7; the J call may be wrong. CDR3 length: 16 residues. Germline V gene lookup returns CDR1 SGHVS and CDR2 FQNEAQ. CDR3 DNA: TGTGCCAGCAGCTCCCAGACTGGCAGGAGCTCCTACGAGCAGTACTTC. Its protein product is CASSSQTGRSSYEQYF.

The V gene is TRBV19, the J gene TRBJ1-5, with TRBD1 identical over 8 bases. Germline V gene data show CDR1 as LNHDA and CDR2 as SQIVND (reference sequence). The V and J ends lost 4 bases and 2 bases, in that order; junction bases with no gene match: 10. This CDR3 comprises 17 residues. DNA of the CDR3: TGTGCCAGTAGTACCCGACAGGGGACGGGAGGCAATCAGCCCCAGCATTTT. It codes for CASSTRQGTGGNQPQHF.

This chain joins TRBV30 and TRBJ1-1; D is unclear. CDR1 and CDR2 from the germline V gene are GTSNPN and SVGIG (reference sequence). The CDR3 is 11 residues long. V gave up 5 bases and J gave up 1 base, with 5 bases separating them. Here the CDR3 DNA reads TGTGCCTGGGGACCGAACACTGAAGCTTTCTTT. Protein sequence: CAWGPNTEAFF.

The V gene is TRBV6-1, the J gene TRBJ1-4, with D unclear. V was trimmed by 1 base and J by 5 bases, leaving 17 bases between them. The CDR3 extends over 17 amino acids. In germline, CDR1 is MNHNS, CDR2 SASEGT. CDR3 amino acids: CASSEGSTGRSNEKLFF. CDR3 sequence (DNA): TGTGCCAGCAGTGAAGGTTCTACCGGCAGGTCAAATGAAAAACTGTTTTTT.

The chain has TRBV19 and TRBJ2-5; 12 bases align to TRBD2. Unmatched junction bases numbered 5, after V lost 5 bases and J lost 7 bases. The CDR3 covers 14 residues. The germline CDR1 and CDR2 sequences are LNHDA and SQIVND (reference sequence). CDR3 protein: CASSPSGGASTQYF. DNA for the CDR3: TGTGCCAGTAGTCCTAGCGGGGGGGCGTCGACCCAGTACTTC. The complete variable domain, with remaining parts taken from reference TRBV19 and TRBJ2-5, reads DGGITQSPKYLFRKEGQNVTLSCEQNLNHDAMYWYRQDPGQGLRLIYYSQIVNDFQKGDIAEGYSVSREKKESFPLTVTSAQKNPTAFYLCASSPSGGASTQYFGPGTRLLVL.

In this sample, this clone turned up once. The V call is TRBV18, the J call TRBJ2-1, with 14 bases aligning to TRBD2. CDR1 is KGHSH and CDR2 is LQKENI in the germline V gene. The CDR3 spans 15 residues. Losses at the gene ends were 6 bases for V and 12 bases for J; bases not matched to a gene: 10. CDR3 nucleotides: TGTGCCAGCTCTACCGGGACTAGCGGGGGAGTAGGGCAGTTCTTC. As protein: CASSTGTSGGVGQFF. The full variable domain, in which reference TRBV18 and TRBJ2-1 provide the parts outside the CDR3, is NAGVMQNPRHLVRRRGQEARLRCSPMKGHSHVYWYRQLPEEGLKFMVYLQKENIIDESGMPKERFSAEFPKEGPSILRIQQVVRGDSAAYFCASSTGTSGGVGQFFGPGTRLTVL.